This T cell receptor beta chain was identified during a study of blood T cells in healthy people across ages. CDR3 length: 16 amino acids. Germline V CDR1 and CDR2: KGHDR, SFDVKD. With V trimmed by 1 base and J by 4 bases, 7 bases remained unmatched. Through a sample-barcoded 5' primer and a J-beta primer mix, a second PCR was run for roughly 7 to 12 cycles. TCRdb re-analysed the 5' RACE reads in MiXCR, keeping a single row per CDR3 protein. The sample yields about 1.1 million distinct CDR3 sequences, approximately 38% seen once. Input material: blood. This rearrangement joins TRBV24-1 to TRBJ1-2; TRBD1 matches 8 bases. This TCR was recovered from a young man in good health. The CDR3 DNA sequence: TGTGCCACCAGTGATTTCAAACAGGGGGTCGGCTATGGCTACACCTTC. This translates into CATSDFKQGVGYGYTF.